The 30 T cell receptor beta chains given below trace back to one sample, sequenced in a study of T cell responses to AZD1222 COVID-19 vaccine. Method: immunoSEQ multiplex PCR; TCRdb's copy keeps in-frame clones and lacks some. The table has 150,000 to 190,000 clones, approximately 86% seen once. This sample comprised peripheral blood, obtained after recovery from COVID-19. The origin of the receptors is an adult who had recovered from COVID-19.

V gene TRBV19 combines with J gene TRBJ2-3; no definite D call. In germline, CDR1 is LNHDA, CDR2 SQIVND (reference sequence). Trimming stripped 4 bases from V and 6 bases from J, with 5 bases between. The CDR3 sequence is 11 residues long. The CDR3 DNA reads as TGTGCCAGTAGTACCGGGGATACGCAGTATTTT. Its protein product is CASSTGDTQYF.

For the CDR3, the DNA is TGTGCCAGCAGTGAATTGACTAGCGGGGGTCTTCAGTACTTC. It codes for CASSELTSGGLQYF. The gene calls are TRBV25-1 and TRBJ2-7; 12 nucleotides match TRBD2. CDR1 MGHDK and CDR2 SYGVNS come from the germline V gene. The CDR3 totals 14 residues. J lost 10 bases, V lost 1 base, and 5 bases had no gene match.

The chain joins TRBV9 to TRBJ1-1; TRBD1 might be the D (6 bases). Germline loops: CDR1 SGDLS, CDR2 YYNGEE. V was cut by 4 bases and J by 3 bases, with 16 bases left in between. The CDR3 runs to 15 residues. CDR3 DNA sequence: TGTGCCAGCAGCCCCCGCCTGGCAGGGGACACTGAAGCTTTCTTT. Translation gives CASSPRLAGDTEAFF. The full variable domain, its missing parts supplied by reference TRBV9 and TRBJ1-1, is DSGVTQTPKHLITATGQRVTLRCSPRSGDLSVYWYQQSLDQGLQFLIQYYNGEERAKGNILERFSAQQFPDLHSELNLSSLELGDSALYFCASSPRLAGDTEAFFGQGTRLTVV.

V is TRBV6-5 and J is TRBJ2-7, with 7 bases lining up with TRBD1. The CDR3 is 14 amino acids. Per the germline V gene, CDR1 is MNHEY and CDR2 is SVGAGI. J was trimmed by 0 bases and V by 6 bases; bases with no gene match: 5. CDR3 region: CASRGTVSSYEQYF. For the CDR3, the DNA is TGTGCCAGCAGGGGGACAGTCAGCTCCTACGAGCAGTACTTC.

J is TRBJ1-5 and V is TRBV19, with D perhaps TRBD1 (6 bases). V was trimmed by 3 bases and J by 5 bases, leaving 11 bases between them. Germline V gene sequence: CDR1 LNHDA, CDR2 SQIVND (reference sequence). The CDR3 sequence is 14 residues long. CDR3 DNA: TGTGCCAGTAGTATCTCCGGGGGCGATCAGCCCCAGCATTTT. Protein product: CASSISGGDQPQHF.

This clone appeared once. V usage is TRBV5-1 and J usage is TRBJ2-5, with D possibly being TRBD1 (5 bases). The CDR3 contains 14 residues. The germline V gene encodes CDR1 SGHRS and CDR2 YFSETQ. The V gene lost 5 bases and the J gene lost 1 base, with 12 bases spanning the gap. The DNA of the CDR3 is TGCGCCAGCAGTCCAGGGCCGGGCCAAGAGACCCAGTACTTC. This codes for CASSPGPGQETQYF.

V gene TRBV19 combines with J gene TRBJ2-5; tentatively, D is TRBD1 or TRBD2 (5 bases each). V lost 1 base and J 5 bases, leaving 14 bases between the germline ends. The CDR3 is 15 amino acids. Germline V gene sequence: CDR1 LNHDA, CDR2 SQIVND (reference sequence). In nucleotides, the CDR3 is TGTGCCAGTAGTATAGGGGGCACGGGCGGGGAGACCCAGTACTTC. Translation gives CASSIGGTGGETQYF.

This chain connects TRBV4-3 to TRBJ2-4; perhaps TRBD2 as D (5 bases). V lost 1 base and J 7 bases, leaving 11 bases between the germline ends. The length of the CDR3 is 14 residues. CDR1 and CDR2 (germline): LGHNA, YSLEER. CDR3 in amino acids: CASSQGASSNIQYF. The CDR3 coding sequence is TGCGCCAGCAGCCAAGGGGCTAGCAGTAACATTCAGTACTTC.

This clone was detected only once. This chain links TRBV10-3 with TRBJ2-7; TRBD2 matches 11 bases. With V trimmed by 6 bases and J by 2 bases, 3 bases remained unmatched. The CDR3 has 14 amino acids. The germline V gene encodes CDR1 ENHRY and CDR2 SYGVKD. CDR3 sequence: CAIRPSGGTYEQYF. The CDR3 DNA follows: TGTGCCATCAGACCTAGCGGGGGGACCTACGAGCAGTACTTC.

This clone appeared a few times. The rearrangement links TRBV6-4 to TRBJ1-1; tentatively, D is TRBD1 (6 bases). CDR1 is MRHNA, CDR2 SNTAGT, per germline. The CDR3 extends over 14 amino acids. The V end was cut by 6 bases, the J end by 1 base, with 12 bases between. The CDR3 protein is CASRKDRTNTEAFF. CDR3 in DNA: TGTGCCAGCAGGAAGGACAGAACGAACACTGAAGCTTTCTTT.

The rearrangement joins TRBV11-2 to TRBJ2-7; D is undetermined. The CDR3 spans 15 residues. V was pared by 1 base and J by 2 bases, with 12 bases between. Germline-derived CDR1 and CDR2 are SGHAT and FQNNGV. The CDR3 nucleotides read TGTGCCAGCAGCTTAGGAACGGGCCTTACCTACGAGCAGTACTTC. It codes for CASSLGTGLTYEQYF.

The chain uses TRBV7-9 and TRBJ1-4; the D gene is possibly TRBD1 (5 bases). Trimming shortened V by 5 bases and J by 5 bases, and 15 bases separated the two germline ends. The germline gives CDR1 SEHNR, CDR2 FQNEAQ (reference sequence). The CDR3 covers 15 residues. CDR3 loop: CASSRPGRSNEKLFF. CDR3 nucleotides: TGTGCCAGCAGCCGACCGGGACGCTCGAATGAAAAACTGTTTTTT. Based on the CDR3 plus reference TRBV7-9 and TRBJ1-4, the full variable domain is DTGVSQNPRHKITKRGQNVTFRCDPISEHNRLYWYRQTLGQGPEFLTYFQNEAQLEKSRLLSDRFSAERPKGSFSTLEIQRTEQGDSAMYLCASSRPGRSNEKLFFGSGTQLSVL.

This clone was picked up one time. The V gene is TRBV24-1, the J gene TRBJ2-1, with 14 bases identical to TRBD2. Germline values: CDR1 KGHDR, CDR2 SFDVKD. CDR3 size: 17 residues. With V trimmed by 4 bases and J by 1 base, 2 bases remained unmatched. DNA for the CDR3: TGTGCCACCAGTGAAGGACTAGCGGGGGGATCCTACAATGAGCAGTTCTTC. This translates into CATSEGLAGGSYNEQFF.

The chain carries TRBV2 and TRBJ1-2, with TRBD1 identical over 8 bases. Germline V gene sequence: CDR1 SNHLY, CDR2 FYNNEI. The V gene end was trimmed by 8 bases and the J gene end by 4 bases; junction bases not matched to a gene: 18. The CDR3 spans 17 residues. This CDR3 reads CASAPLTGADLFYGYTF. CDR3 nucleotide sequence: TGTGCCAGCGCACCCTTGACAGGGGCCGACCTTTTCTATGGCTACACCTTC.

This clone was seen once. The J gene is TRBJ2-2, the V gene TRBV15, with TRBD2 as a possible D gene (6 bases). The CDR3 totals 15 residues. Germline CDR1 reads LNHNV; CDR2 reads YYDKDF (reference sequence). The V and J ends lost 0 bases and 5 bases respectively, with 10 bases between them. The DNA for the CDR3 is TGTGCCACCAGCAGAGAAGGAGGGGATACCGGGGAGCTGTTTTTT. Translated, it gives CATSREGGDTGELFF. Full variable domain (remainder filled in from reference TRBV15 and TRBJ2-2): DAMVIQNPRYQVTQFGKPVTLSCSQTLNHNVMYWYQQKSSQAPKLLFHYYDKDFNNEADTPDNFQSRRPNTSFCFLDIRSPGLGDTAMYLCATSREGGDTGELFFGEGSRLTVL.

The CDR3 nucleotides are TGTGCCAGCAGGGACCTGGTAGCGGAGCCCTACGAGCAGTACTTC. This sequence encodes CASRDLVAEPYEQYF. The chain couples TRBV2 to TRBJ2-7; D possibly corresponds to TRBD2 (6 bases). Looked up from germline, CDR1 is SNHLY and CDR2 is FYNNEI. Between the trimmed V and J ends, which lost 6 bases and 2 bases, there was a span of 17 bases. The CDR3 has 15 amino acids.

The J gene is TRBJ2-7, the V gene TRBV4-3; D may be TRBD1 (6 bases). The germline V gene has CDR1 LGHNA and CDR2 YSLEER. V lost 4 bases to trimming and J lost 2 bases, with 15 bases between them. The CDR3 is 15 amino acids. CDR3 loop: CASSPAGAGTYEQYF. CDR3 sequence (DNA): TGCGCCAGCAGCCCCGCAGGGGCAGGTACCTACGAGCAGTACTTC.

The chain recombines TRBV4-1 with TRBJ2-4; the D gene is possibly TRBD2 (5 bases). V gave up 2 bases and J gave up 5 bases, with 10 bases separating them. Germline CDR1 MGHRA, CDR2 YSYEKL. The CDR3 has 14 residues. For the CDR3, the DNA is TGCGCCAGCAGCCAAAGGGAGAACCAAAACATTCAGTACTTC. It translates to CASSQRENQNIQYF.

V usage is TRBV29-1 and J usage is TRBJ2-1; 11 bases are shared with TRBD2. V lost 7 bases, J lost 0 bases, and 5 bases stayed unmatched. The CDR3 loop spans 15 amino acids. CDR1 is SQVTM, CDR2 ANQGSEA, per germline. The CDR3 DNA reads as TGCAGCGACCTACTAGCGGGAGTCTCCTACAATGAGCAGTTCTTC. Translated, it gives CSDLLAGVSYNEQFF.

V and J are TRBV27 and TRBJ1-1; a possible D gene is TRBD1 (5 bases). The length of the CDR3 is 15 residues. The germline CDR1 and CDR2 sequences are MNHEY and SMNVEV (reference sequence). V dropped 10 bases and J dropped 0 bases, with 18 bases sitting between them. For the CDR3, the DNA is TGTGCCACTTCGACCGGGGGACCGCTGAACACTGAAGCTTTCTTT. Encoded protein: CATSTGGPLNTEAFF.

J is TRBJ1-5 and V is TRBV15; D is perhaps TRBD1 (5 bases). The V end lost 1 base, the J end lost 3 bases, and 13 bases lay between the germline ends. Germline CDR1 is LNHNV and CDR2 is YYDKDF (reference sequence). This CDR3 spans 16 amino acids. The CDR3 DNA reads TGTGCCACCAGCAGAGGGCAGGGTGTTAACAATCAGCCCCAGCATTTT. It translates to CATSRGQGVNNQPQHF.

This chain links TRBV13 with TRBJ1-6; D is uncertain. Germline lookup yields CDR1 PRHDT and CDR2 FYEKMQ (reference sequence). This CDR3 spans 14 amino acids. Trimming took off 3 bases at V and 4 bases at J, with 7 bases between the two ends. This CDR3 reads CASSFGPYNSPLHF. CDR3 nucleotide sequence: TGTGCCAGCAGCTTCGGCCCTTATAATTCACCCCTCCACTTT.

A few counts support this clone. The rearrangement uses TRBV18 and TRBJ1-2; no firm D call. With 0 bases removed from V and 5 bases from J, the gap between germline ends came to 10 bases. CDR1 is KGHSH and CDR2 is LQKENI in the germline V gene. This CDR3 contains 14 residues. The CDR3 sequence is CASSPPEQTYGYTF. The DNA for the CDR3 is TGTGCCAGCTCACCACCGGAACAGACTTATGGCTACACCTTC.

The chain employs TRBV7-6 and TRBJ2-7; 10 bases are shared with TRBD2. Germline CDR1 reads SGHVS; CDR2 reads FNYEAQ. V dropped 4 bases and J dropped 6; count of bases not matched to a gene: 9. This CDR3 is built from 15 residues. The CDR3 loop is CASSSPSGRSGEQYF. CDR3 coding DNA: TGTGCCAGCAGCTCCCCTAGCGGGAGATCGGGCGAGCAGTACTTC.

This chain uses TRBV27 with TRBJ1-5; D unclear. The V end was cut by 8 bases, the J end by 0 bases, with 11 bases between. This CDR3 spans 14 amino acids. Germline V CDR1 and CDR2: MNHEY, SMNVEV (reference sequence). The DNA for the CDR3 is TGTGCCAGCTCGCCCGGGAGTAGCAATCAGCCCCAGCATTTT. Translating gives CASSPGSSNQPQHF.

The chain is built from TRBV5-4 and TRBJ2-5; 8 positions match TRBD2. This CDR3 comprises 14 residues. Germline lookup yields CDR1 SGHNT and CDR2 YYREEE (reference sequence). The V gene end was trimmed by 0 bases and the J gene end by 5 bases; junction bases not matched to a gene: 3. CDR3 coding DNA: TGTGCCAGCAGCTTGGCGGGGGGGCACGAGACCCAGTACTTC. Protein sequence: CASSLAGGHETQYF.

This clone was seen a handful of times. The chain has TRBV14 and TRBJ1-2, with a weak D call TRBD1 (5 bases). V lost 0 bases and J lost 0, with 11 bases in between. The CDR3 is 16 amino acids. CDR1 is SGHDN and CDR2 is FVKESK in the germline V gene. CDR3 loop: CASSQDRARANYGYTF. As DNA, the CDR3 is TGTGCCAGCAGCCAAGATCGGGCCAGGGCTAACTATGGCTACACCTTC.

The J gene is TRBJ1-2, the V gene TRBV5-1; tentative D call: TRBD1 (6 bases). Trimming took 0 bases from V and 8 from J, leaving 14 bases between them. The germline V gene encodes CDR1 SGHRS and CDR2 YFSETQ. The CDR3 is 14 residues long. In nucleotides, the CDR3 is TGCGCCAGCAGCTTGGGGCAATCAGGGGACGGCTACACCTTC. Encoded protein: CASSLGQSGDGYTF.

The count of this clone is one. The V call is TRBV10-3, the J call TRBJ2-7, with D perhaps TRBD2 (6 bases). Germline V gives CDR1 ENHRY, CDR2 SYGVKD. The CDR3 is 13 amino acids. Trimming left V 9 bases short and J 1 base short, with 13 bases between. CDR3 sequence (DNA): TGTGCCATTGGGGAGGTAGGGTCCTACGAGCAGTACTTC. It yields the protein CAIGEVGSYEQYF.

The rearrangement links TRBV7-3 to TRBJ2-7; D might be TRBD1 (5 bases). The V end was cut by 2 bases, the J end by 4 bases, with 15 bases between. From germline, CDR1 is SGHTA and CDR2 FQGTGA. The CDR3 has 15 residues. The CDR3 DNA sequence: TGTGCCAGCAGCTTAGGGGCAGAACCCTTTTACGAGCAGTACTTC. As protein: CASSLGAEPFYEQYF.